One sample yielded the 15 T cell receptor beta chains listed below, sequenced in a study of tissue T cells after allogeneic stem cell transplantation. Time point of the sample: mouse harvest day 14 after allogeneic transplant. Tail vein injection delivered 10^7 T-cell-depleted bone marrow cells and 10^6 splenic CD5+ T cells. TCRdb's copy holds only in-frame clones and misses some; the assay was immunoSEQ multiplex PCR. Among over 7,000 clones listed, 36% were seen once. Sequenced material: skin. Every receptor here comes from a female BALB/c mouse given C57BL/6 T cells with graft-versus-host disease after an allogeneic hematopoietic cell transplant.

With regard to this clone: Genes here carry mouse names. The read ends 1 residue shy of where the CDR3 ends; the end is completed using the germline J gene. The rearrangement links TRBV31 to TRBJ1-4, with TRBD1 matching over 10 bases. The CDR3 totals 16 residues. V gave up 0 bases and J gave up 3 bases; unmatched junction bases: 4. Germline V gene sequence: CDR1 GKSSPN, CDR2 SITVG. Incomplete CDR3 DNA: TGTGCCTGGAGTCTGGGACAGGGGACGGCCAACGAAAGATTATTT. Translating gives CAWSLGQGTANERLF. The entire CDR3 reads CAWSLGQGTANERLFF.

As regards this clone: Gene names and germline refer to mouse. The read halts 1 residue ahead of the CDR3 end, with the missing end drawn from the germline J gene. V usage is TRBV26 and J usage is TRBJ2-1; possible D gene TRBD1, 6 bases. The CDR3 consists of 13 residues. V was shortened by 6 bases and J by 4 bases, with 10 bases between the two germline ends. CDR1 is KGHPV, CDR2 FQNQEV, per germline (reference sequence). The CDR3 sequence: CASSRQEYAEQFF. CDR3 bases read: TGTGCCAGCAGCAGACAGGAATATGCTGAGCAGTTC.

As for this clone: The genes are named according to mouse. The sequenced fragment ends 1 residue before the CDR3 boundary, so the rest is inferred from the germline J gene. The V call is TRBV23, the J call TRBJ2-5; TRBD1 is the table's D call and was not checked against the DNA. Germline CDR1 is KGHTA and CDR2 is FQNQQP. This CDR3 contains 13 residues. CDR3 DNA (partial): TGCTCCAGCCCACAGGGGCTCCAAGACACCCAGTAC. Residues: CSSPQGLQDTQY. The whole CDR3 protein is CSSPQGLQDTQYF.

Comment on this clone: All gene names here are mouse names. With the read ending 1 residue before the CDR3 end, the germline J gene is used to fill in that end. The chain links TRBV22 to TRBJ2-3; the table calls TRBD2, which could not be checked here. TRBV22 is given as a pseudogene. CDR3 length equals 16 residues. CDR3 in amino acids: CASSPTGGAPGETLYF. Partial CDR3 DNA: TGTGCCAGCAGCCCGACTGGGGGGGCGCCGGGAGAAACGCTGTAT.

Regarding this clone: The gene symbols are mouse symbols. Coverage ceases 1 residue before the CDR3 finishes, and the germline J gene fills in the end. This chain links TRBV13-3 with TRBJ1-3; tentatively, D is TRBD1 (6 bases). The CDR3 is 15 residues long. CDR1 and CDR2 from the germline V gene are NNHDY and SYVADS. Trimming left V 5 bases short and J 0 bases short, with 12 bases between. The part of the CDR3 DNA that was read is TGTGCCAGCAGCGTCGGGACAATTTCTGGAAATACGCTCTAT. Its translation is CASSVGTISGNTLY. The entire CDR3 protein is CASSVGTISGNTLYF.

Concerning this clone itself: Gene names and germline match the mouse. The read ends 1 residue before the CDR3 terminus; that terminus is restored from the germline J gene. The J gene is TRBJ2-5, the V gene TRBV26, with 8 nucleotides matching TRBD1. V gave up 4 bases and J gave up 6 bases; unmatched junction bases: 3. This CDR3 comprises 13 residues. Germline-derived CDR1 and CDR2 are KGHPV and FQNQEV (reference sequence). CDR3 protein: CASSRTGRDTQYF. The CDR3 DNA, read in part, is TGTGCCAGCAGTCGGACAGGGAGGGACACCCAGTAC.

As regards this clone: The gene names given are mouse names. The CDR3 end is not reached by the read, which stops 1 residue before it; the germline J gene fills it in. Other DNA sequences in the sample encode the same CDR3. J is TRBJ2-5 and V is TRBV26; weak D call: TRBD1 (5 bases). CDR3 length: 12 residues. The V gene lost 4 bases and the J gene lost 3 bases, with 5 bases spanning the gap. Germline V gene lookup returns CDR1 KGHPV and CDR2 FQNQEV (reference sequence). The CDR3 sequence is CASSRQQDTQYF. The sequenced part of the CDR3 DNA is TGTGCCAGCAGTCGACAGCAAGACACCCAGTAC.

Worth noting for this clone: The gene names here belong to mouse. The CDR3 end falls 1 residue outside the read, so it is completed with the germline J gene. V gene TRBV26 combines with J gene TRBJ2-4; D is uncertain. Trimming cost V 1 base and J 1 base, with 6 bases left between them. The V gene's germline CDR1 is KGHPV and CDR2 FQNQEV (reference sequence). CDR3 length: 14 amino acids. The CDR3 DNA, read in part, is TGTGCCAGCAGTCTGTGGGGTGGTCAAAACACCTTGTAC. Amino acid sequence: CASSLWGGQNTLY. From start to end, the CDR3 is CASSLWGGQNTLYF.

This clone is medium-sized (0.01 to 0.1%) in the sample. Gene names follow the mouse nomenclature. The read stops 1 residue short of the end of the CDR3; the missing end is completed from the germline J gene. The V and J genes are TRBV26 and TRBJ1-3; TRBD1 aligns across 7 bases. The V gene end was trimmed by 3 bases and the J gene end by 2 bases; junction bases not matched to a gene: 4. CDR1 and CDR2 from the germline V gene are KGHPV and FQNQEV (reference sequence). CDR3 length equals 15 residues. Incomplete CDR3 DNA: TGTGCCAGCAGTCTTCTGACAGGGACTGGAAATACGCTCTAT. Residues: CASSLLTGTGNTLY. The entire CDR3 protein reads CASSLLTGTGNTLYF.

In this sample, this clone turned up a few times. All gene names here are mouse names. The read ends 1 residue early relative to the CDR3; the germline J gene fills the gap. V usage is TRBV26 and J usage is TRBJ1-3; no definite D call. This CDR3 contains 15 residues. V shed 6 bases and J shed 0 bases, with 12 bases lying between them. Germline V gives CDR1 KGHPV, CDR2 FQNQEV (reference sequence). The chain's CDR3 is CASSLTPNSGNTLYF. CDR3 bases read: TGTGCCAGCAGCCTGACACCGAATTCTGGAAATACGCTCTAT.

This clone occurred once. The listed genes are named as in mouse. Read sequence stops 1 residue before the CDR3 end, and the germline J gene provides the missing end. The rearrangement uses TRBV13-2 and TRBJ2-7; 10 nucleotides match TRBD2. The J segment lost 4 bases and the V segment lost 1 base, leaving 5 bases of the junction unmatched. The CDR3 sequence is 15 residues long. Germline CDR1 is NNHNN and CDR2 is SYGAGS (reference sequence). CDR3 loop: CASGDRAGGAYEQYF. Partial CDR3 DNA: TGTGCCAGCGGTGATCGAGCTGGGGGGGCTTATGAACAGTAC.

In the case of this clone: Gene and germline names: mouse. The read finishes 1 residue shy of the CDR3 end, and the germline J gene is used to complete it. This chain links TRBV3 with TRBJ1-3, with D possibly TRBD1 on 5 matching bases. The CDR3 is 14 residues long. Germline loops: CDR1 SNHLY, CDR2 FYNGKV (reference sequence). V lost 1 base and J 4 bases, leaving 8 bases between the germline ends. CDR3 DNA (partial): TGTGCCAGCAGCTTAGGAGGGGTCGGAAATACGCTCTAT. Translating it yields CASSLGGVGNTLY. The complete CDR3 reads CASSLGGVGNTLYF.

On this clone: Germline and genes: mouse. The read is 1 residue too short to cover the CDR3 end, so that end is filled in from the germline J gene. V gene TRBV26 combines with J gene TRBJ1-6; D remains unclear. TRBJ1-6 is given ORF status, its function remaining uncertain. The CDR3 is made up of 15 amino acids. Deletions cut 0 bases from V and 0 bases from J, with 3 bases between. Germline lookup yields CDR1 KGHPV and CDR2 FQNQEV (reference sequence). The sequenced part of the CDR3 DNA is TGTGCCAGCAGTCTGTCTAATTCCTATAATTCGCCCCTCTAC. This codes for CASSLSNSYNSPLY. The CDR3 in full is CASSLSNSYNSPLYF.

On this clone: Gene names refer to mouse genes. Sequencing ends 1 residue short of the CDR3 end; the germline J gene provides the rest. This chain links TRBV26 with TRBJ2-4; no reliable D call. V was trimmed by 1 base and J by 4 bases, leaving 3 bases between them. The CDR3 spans 12 residues. The germline V gene has CDR1 KGHPV and CDR2 FQNQEV (reference sequence). The DNA read from the CDR3 is TGTGCCAGCAGTCTGTTTAAAAACACCTTGTAC. Residues: CASSLFKNTLY. The CDR3 as a whole reads CASSLFKNTLYF.

For this clone: Mouse germline and gene names are used. Sequencing ends 1 residue short of the CDR3 end; the germline J gene provides the rest. The chain has TRBV2 and TRBJ1-5; 8 nucleotides agree with TRBD1. The CDR3 has 15 residues. Trimming cost V 7 bases and J 0 bases; bases outside gene matches: 5. From germline, CDR1 is LGHNA and CDR2 YSYQKL. CDR3 amino acids: CASKRQGRNNQAPLF. The sequenced CDR3 bases are TGTGCCAGCAAAAGACAGGGGCGTAACAACCAGGCTCCGCTT.